This is a list of T cell receptor beta chains from one sample in a study of STAT5B mutations in CD4+ large granular lymphocyte leukemia. The protocol was immunoSEQ multiplex PCR, while the TCRdb copy is restricted to in-frame clones and leaves out a portion. This repertoire shows about 27,000 clones, 70% to 80% found once; its top ten account for 8.5% to 10%. Sequenced: CD4+ T cells from blood buffy coats. The receptors shown here come from a human donor in good health. CDR3s include the opening cysteine and the closing phenylalanine or tryptophan. The D gene is left open where the match is weak. The size of a clone is reported for some rows only, either as once, few or many, or as a class for expanded clones.

v_gene	len	j_gene	abundance	d_gene	CDR3nt	CDR3aa
TRBV7-2	13	TRBJ2-7	few	TRBD2	TGTGCCAGCACCCGGGGAGGGGCCTACGAGCAGTACTTC	CASTRGGAYEQYF
TRBV6-1	13	TRBJ1-5	NA	NA	TGTGCCAGCATTAAGGACATTTTAGGGCCCCAGCATTTT	CASIKDILGPQHF
TRBV6-6	12	TRBJ1-4	NA	NA	TGTGCCAGCAGTCCCCGTGATGAAAAACTGTTTTTT	CASSPRDEKLFF
TRBV6-5	15	TRBJ2-2	NA	NA	TGTGCCAGCAGTTATGACCTAACGAACACCGGGGAGCTGTTTTTT	CASSYDLTNTGELFF
TRBV7-2	14	TRBJ1-4	NA	NA	TGTGCCAGCAGCTTGGGCGGGGTTGGGGAAAAACTGTTTTTT	CASSLGGVGEKLFF
TRBV11-1	16	TRBJ1-1	NA	TRBD1	TGTGCCAGCAGCTTAGGGAGGGGGCGAGGGAACACTGAAGCTTTCTTT	CASSLGRGRGNTEAFF
TRBV4-1	16	TRBJ2-2	NA	NA	TGCGCCAGCAGCCAATTCTCACAGTTATACACCGGGGAGCTGTTTTTT	CASSQFSQLYTGELFF
TRBV29-1	14	TRBJ2-2	NA	TRBD2	TGCAGCGGGCGCGGGGGGCCTAACACCGGGGAGCTGTTTTTT	CSGRGGPNTGELFF
TRBV7-9	18	TRBJ2-1	NA	TRBD1	TGTGCCAGCAGCTCCCCTGGGTGGGATGGCAGGGGGCTATTTGAGCAGTTCTTC	CASSSPGWDGRGLFEQFF
TRBV10-3	13	TRBJ1-2	NA	NA	TGTGCCATCAGTGACAGGGTGAACTATGGCTACACCTTC	CAISDRVNYGYTF
TRBV11-3	15	TRBJ2-1	NA	NA	TGTGCCAGCAGCTTGGGGCGGAGCTCCTACAATGAGCAGTTCTTC	CASSLGRSSYNEQFF
TRBV7-3	13	TRBJ1-1	NA	NA	TGTGCCAGCAGCTGGGGACAAGGCACTGAAGCTTTCTTT	CASSWGQGTEAFF
TRBV4-1	14	TRBJ2-7	NA	NA	TGCGCCAGCAGCCGGCCGGGACAAGTCTACGAGCAGTACTTC	CASSRPGQVYEQYF
TRBV7-2	19	TRBJ1-2	NA	NA	TGTGCCAGCAGCTTATCAGGGAGTACGGTACAGATGGGGCTCTATGGCTACACCTTC	CASSLSGSTVQMGLYGYTF
TRBV28	14	TRBJ2-1	NA	NA	TGTGCCAGCAGTTTAGGCGACTACCGCAATGAGCAGTTCTTC	CASSLGDYRNEQFF
TRBV19	18	TRBJ2-1	NA	TRBD1	TGTGCCAGCATGAGGGGACAGGGGTCATACGTCTCCTACAATGAGCAGTTCTTC	CASMRGQGSYVSYNEQFF
TRBV7-9	16	TRBJ1-2	NA	TRBD1	TGTGCCAGCAGCCCCCATATGGACAGGGACTTGAGTGGCTACACCTTC	CASSPHMDRDLSGYTF
TRBV5-1	14	TRBJ2-3	NA	NA	TGCGCCAGCAGCTCTGGCGGGAAATCAGATACGCAGTATTTT	CASSSGGKSDTQYF
TRBV20-1	11	TRBJ1-2	NA	NA	TGCAGGCCCGGGAGAGACTATGGCTACACCTTC	CRPGRDYGYTF
TRBV18	14	TRBJ1-5	NA	NA	TGTGCCAGCTCACCGGGGGGACCCAGGGGGCCCCAGCATTTT	CASSPGGPRGPQHF
TRBV11-2	14	TRBJ2-1	NA	TRBD1	TGTGCCAGCAGCACACGACAGGGGGCCGATGAGCAGTTCTTC	CASSTRQGADEQFF
TRBV7-2	14	TRBJ2-3	NA	NA	TGTGCCAGCAGCTTAGGCAGGGTCACAGATACGCAGTATTTT	CASSLGRVTDTQYF
TRBV18	16	TRBJ2-2	few	NA	TGTGCCAGCTCACCCCCTAACAGGCCCCTAACCGGGGAGCTGTTTTTT	CASSPPNRPLTGELFF
TRBV5-6	16	TRBJ1-4	NA	TRBD1	TGTGCCAGCAGCGTCCAGGGACAGGCAACTAATGAAAAACTGTTTTTT	CASSVQGQATNEKLFF
TRBV4-1	16	TRBJ2-1	NA	NA	TGCGCCAGCAGCCAAGAACCGGGACCCGAGATTAGTGAGCAGTTCTTC	CASSQEPGPEISEQFF
TRBV5-1	15	TRBJ2-7	NA	NA	TGCGCCAGCAGCTTGCTCGGGGGCAGCTCCTACGAGCAGTACTTC	CASSLLGGSSYEQYF
TRBV18	17	TRBJ1-5	NA	TRBD1	TGTGCCAGCTCACCACCCTTGACAGGGAACCGAAATCAGCCCCAGCATTTT	CASSPPLTGNRNQPQHF
TRBV7-8	15	TRBJ2-1	NA	NA	TGTGCCAGCAGCTTAGGCCAGGCTACGTACAATGAGCAGTTCTTC	CASSLGQATYNEQFF
TRBV28	19	TRBJ1-3	NA	TRBD1	TGTGCCAGCAGTGCCCGGGCCCACAGGGGGCTCAGATTTGGAAACACCATATATTTT	CASSARAHRGLRFGNTIYF
TRBV9	17	TRBJ2-6	NA	NA	TGTGCCAGCAGCGTAGGGACGGCGTCCTCTGGGGCCAACGTCCTGACTTTC	CASSVGTASSGANVLTF
TRBV9	16	TRBJ2-3	NA	TRBD1	TGTGCCAGCAGCGTAGATCCCAGGGGGCAGAAAGTTGCGCAGTATTTT	CASSVDPRGQKVAQYF